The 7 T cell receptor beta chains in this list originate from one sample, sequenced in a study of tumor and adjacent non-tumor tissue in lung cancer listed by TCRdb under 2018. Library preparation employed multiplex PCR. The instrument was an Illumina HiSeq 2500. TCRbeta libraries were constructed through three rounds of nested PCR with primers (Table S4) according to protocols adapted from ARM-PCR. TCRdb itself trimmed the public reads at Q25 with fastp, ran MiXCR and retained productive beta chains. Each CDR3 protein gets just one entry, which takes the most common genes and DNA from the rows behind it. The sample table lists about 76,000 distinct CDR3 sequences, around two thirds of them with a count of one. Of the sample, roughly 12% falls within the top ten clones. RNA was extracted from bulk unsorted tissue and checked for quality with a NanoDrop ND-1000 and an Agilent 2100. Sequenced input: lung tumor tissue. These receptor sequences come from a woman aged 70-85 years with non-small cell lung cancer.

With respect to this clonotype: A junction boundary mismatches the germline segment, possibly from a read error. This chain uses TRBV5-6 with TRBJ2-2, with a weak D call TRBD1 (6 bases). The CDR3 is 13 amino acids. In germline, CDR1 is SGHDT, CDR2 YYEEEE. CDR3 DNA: TGTGCCAGCAGCTCGACAGGATTCGGGAAGCTGTTTTTT. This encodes CASSSTGFGKLFF.

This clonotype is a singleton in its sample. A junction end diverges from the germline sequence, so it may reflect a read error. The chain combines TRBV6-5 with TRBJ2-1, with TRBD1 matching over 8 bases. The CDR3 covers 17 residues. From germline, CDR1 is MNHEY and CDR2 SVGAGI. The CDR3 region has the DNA TGTGTCAGCAGTCCGTATAATCAAAACAGGGGGTACAATGAGCGGTTCTTC. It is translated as CVSSPYNQNRGYNERFF.

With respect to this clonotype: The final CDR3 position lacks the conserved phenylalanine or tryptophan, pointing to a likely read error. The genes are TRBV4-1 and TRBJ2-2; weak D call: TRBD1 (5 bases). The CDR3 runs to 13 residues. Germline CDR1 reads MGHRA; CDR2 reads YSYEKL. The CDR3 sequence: CATGAGQTGELFY. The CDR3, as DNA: TGCGCGACTGGGGCAGGTCAAACCGGGGAGCTGTTTTAT.

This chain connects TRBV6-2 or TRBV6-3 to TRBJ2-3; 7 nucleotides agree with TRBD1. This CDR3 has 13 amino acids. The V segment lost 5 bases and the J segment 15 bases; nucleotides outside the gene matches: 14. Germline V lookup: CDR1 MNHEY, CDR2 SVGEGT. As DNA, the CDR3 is TGTGCCAGCAGTCGGGACAGCATAGATACACACTATTTT. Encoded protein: CASSRDSIDTHYF.

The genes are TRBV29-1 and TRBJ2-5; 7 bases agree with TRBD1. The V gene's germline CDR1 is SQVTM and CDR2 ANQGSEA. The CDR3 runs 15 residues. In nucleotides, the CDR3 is TGCAGTGTCAACACTCAGGGGGACGCTTGGGAGACCCAGTACTTC. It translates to CSVNTQGDAWETQYF.

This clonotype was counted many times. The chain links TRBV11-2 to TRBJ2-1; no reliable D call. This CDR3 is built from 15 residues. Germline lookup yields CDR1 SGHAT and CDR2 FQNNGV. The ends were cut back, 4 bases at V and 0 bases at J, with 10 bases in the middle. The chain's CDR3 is CASSSTYSSYNEQFF. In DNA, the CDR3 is TGTGCCAGCAGCTCCACGTACAGCTCCTACAATGAGCAGTTCTTC.

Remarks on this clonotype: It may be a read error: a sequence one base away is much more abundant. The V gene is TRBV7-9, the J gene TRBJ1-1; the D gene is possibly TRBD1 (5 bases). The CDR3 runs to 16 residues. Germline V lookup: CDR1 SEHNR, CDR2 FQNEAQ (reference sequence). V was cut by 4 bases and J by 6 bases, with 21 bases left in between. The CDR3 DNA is TGTGCCAGCAGCTCAACGCGGACAAAACGGGGCGCTGAAGCTTTCTTT. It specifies CASSSTRTKRGAEAFF. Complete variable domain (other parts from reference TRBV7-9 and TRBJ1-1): DTGVSQNPRHKITKRGQNVTFRCDPISEHNRLYWYRQTLGQGPEFLTYFQNEAQLEKSRLLSDRFSAERPKGSFSTLEIQRTEQGDSAMYLCASSSTRTKRGAEAFFGQGTRLTVV.